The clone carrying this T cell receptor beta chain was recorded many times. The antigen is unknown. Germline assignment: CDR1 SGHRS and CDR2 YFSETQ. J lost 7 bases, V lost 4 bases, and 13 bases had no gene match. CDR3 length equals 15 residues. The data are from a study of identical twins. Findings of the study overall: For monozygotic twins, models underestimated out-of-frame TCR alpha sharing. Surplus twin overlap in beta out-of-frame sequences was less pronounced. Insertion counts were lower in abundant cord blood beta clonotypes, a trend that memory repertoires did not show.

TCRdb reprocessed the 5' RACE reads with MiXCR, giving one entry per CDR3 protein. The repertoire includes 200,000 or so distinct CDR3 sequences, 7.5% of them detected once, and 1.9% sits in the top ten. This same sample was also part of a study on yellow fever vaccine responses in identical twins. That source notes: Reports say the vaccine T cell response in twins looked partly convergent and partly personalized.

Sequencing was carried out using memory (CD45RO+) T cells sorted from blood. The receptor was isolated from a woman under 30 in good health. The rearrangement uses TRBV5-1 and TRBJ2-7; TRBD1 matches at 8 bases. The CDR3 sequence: CASSIRVQGAEEQYF. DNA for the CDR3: TGCGCCAGCAGCATTCGGGTGCAGGGGGCAGAAGAGCAGTACTTC.